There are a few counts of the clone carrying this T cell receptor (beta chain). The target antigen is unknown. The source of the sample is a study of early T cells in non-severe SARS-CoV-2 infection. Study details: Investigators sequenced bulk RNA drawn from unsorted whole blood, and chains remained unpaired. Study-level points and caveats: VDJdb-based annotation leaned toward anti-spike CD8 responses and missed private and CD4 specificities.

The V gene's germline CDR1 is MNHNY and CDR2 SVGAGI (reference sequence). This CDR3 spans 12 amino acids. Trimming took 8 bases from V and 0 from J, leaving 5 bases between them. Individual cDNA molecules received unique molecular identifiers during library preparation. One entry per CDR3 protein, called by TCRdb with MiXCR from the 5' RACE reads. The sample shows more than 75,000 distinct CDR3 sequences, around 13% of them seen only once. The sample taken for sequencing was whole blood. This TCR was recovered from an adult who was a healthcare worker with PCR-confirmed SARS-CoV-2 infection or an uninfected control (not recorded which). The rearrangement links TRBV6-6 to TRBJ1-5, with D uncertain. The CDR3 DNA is TGTGCCAGCGCGGTTAGCAATCAGCCCCAGCATTTT. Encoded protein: CASAVSNQPQHF.